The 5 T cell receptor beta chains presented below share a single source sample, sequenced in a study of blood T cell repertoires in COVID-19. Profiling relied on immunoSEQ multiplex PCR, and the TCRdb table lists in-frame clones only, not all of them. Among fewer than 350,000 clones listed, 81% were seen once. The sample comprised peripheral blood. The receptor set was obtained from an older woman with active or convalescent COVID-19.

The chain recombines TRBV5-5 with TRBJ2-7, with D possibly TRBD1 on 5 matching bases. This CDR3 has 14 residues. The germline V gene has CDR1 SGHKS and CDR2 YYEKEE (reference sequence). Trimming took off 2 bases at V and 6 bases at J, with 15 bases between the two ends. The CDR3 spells CASSLNWGRSEQYF. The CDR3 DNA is TGTGCCAGCAGCTTAAATTGGGGCCGCTCCGAGCAGTACTTC.

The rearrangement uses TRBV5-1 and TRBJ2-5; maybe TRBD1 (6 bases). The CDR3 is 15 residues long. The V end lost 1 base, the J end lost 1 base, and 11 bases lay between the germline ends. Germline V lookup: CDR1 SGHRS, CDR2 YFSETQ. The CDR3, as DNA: TGCGCCAGCAGCTTGCCTGCAGGGGCCCAAGAGACCCAGTACTTC. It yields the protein CASSLPAGAQETQYF.

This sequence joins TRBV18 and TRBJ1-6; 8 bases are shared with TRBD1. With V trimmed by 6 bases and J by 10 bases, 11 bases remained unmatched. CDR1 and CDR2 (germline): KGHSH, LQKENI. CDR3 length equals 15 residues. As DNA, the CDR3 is TGTGCCAGCTCTCGGCAGACAGGGGAGGGATCACCCCTCCACTTT. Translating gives CASSRQTGEGSPLHF.

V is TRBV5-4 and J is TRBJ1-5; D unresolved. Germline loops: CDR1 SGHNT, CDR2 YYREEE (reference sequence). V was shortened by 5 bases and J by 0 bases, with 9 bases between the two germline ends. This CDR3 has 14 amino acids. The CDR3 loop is CASSQRGSNQPQHF. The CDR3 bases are TGTGCCAGCAGTCAGCGGGGTAGCAATCAGCCCCAGCATTTT.

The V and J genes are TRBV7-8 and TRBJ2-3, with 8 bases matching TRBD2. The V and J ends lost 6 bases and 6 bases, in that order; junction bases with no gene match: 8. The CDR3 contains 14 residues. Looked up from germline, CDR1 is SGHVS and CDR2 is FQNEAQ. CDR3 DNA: TGTGCCAGCAGTTTATCGGGGGGGATGGATACGCAGTATTTT. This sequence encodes CASSLSGGMDTQYF.